Listed below are T cell receptor beta chains from one sample, sequenced in a study of CD8+ T cells in alopecia areata. TCRdb keeps only in-frame clones here, not all; method: immunoSEQ multiplex PCR. The table includes some 170,000 clones, roughly 58% detected once. Specimen: CD4+ T cells sorted from blood, collected at approximately week 61, from a patient treated with tofacitinib. The receptors come from a human donor with alopecia areata. Both conserved end residues are part of each CDR3. The order of the fields is V gene, J gene, clone size, D gene, CDR3 DNA, CDR3 protein. The D gene is left open where the match is weak. A clone size is listed for some rows: how often the clone was seen (once, few, many), or a class if it is expanded.

>TRBV10-3|TRBJ2-1|few|TRBD2
TGTGCCATCAGTGGCTCAAGCGGGGACTCCTACAATGAGCAGTTCTTC
CAISGSSGDSYNEQFF
>TRBV2|TRBJ2-2|.|.
TGTGCCAGCAGGGAAGCCCCCACCGGGGAGCTGTTTTTT
CASREAPTGELFF
>TRBV7-9|TRBJ1-1|few|TRBD1
TGTGCCAGCAGCCCCTGGACAGGGCTGGGTGAAGCTTTCTTT
CASSPWTGLGEAFF
>TRBV5-1|TRBJ2-7|once|TRBD2
TGCGCCAGCAGCTTGGCCAGGGAGGGCGAGCAGTACTTC
CASSLAREGEQYF
>TRBV13|TRBJ2-7|few|.
TGTGCCAGCAGCTTAGCGGTCACGGAGGTCAAGCAGTACTTC
CASSLAVTEVKQYF
>TRBV4-2|TRBJ2-2|.|.
TGTGCCAGCAGCCCTGGGACATCGAACACCGGGGAGCTGTTTTTT
CASSPGTSNTGELFF
>TRBV7-9|TRBJ2-3|few|TRBD2
TGTGCCAGCAGCTTAGAAGTCCTAGCGGGGGGCACAGATACGCAGTATTTT
CASSLEVLAGGTDTQYF
>TRBV30|TRBJ2-1|.|TRBD2
TGTGCCTGGAGCCGGGGACTAGCGGGGGGAGATGAGCAGTTCTTC
CAWSRGLAGGDEQFF
>TRBV19|TRBJ1-5|.|TRBD1
TGTGCCAGTAGCGCGACAGGGAGCAATCAGCCCCAGCATTTT
CASSATGSNQPQHF
>TRBV29-1|TRBJ1-1|.|.
TGCAGCGCCACCGGGACACGTAACACTGAAGCTTTCTTT
CSATGTRNTEAFF
>TRBV9|TRBJ2-3|once|TRBD2
TGTGCCAGCAGTCGTCTTTCCCTAGCGGGTAGCACAGATACGCAGTATTTT
CASSRLSLAGSTDTQYF
>TRBV6-1|TRBJ1-2|.|.
TGTGCCAGCAGTGCGGGATATGGCTACACCTTC
CASSAGYGYTF
>TRBV15|TRBJ2-7|.|TRBD2
TGTGCCACCAGCAGAGGGGGGACTAGGCACATCGAGCAGTACTTC
CATSRGGTRHIEQYF
>TRBV30|TRBJ2-1|.|.
TGTGCCTGGAGTGTCGGACTGTCGCCCTACAATGAGCAGTTCTTC
CAWSVGLSPYNEQFF
>TRBV30|TRBJ2-7|few|.
TGTGCCTGGAGTGCGATATACTCCTACGAGCAGTACTTC
CAWSAIYSYEQYF
>TRBV11-2|TRBJ1-2|.|.
TGTGCCAGCAGCCCGACCCCGGACGGGATCTATGGCTACACCTTC
CASSPTPDGIYGYTF
>TRBV7-2|TRBJ1-1|few|TRBD1
TGTGCCAGCAGCTCCGGGACAGCGAACACTGAAGCTTTCTTT
CASSSGTANTEAFF
>TRBV4-1|TRBJ2-3|.|TRBD2
TGCGCCAGCAGCCAAGATCTTTTTACTAGCGGGGGGTCAGATACGCAGTATTTT
CASSQDLFTSGGSDTQYF
>TRBV29-1|TRBJ1-2|.|.
TGCAGCGTTGGGGAGAACTATGGCTACACCTTC
CSVGENYGYTF
>TRBV9|TRBJ2-7|once|.
TGTGCCAGCAGCCCCCCGTTTTCAGTCGAGCAGTACTTC
CASSPPFSVEQYF
>TRBV28|TRBJ2-3|.|.
TGTGCCAGCAGTTTCGGGCTAGCGCCGACAGATACGCAGTATTTT
CASSFGLAPTDTQYF
>TRBV30|TRBJ1-2|few|TRBD1
TGTGCCTGGCACAGGGGCGTCTCTGGCTACACCTTC
CAWHRGVSGYTF
>TRBV4-2|TRBJ2-7|.|TRBD1
TGTGCCAGCAGCCCGGGACAGGGCTCCTACGAGCAGTACTTC
CASSPGQGSYEQYF
>TRBV29-1|TRBJ2-3|.|.
TGCAGCGGCCAAGGGGGAAGCACAGATACGCAGTATTTT
CSGQGGSTDTQYF
>TRBV11-2|TRBJ1-2|.|TRBD1
TGTGCCAGCAGCCCAGGGACAGTACCCACCTTC
CASSPGTVPTF
>TRBV10-3|TRBJ2-3|few|TRBD1
TGTGCCACAGGGGACAGAACCACTAGAGATACGCAGTATTTT
CATGDRTTRDTQYF
>TRBV4-2|TRBJ1-6|.|.
TGTGCCAGCAGCCAAGAAAGACACTCTTCACCCCTCCACTTT
CASSQERHSSPLHF
>TRBV29-1|TRBJ2-3|few|TRBD2
TGCAGCGTCGGACTAGCGGGGGAAGATACGCAGTATTTT
CSVGLAGEDTQYF
>TRBV29-1|TRBJ1-4|.|.
TGCAGCGTAGGCCCAATCGGCGAAAAACTGTTTTTT
CSVGPIGEKLFF
>TRBV25-1|TRBJ1-1|.|TRBD1
TGTGCCAGCAGTGTCCCCGGGACAGGGAACACTGAAGCTTTCTTT
CASSVPGTGNTEAFF
>TRBV6-1|TRBJ1-5|.|.
TGTGCCAGCAGTCCGAGAGATGGGGAGGCCCAGCATTTT
CASSPRDGEAQHF
>TRBV7-9|TRBJ2-1|.|.
TGTGCCAGCAGCTTCTATATCGGCAGTACCTACAATGAGCAGTTCTTC
CASSFYIGSTYNEQFF
>TRBV29-1|TRBJ1-5|.|.
TGCAGCGTTGGAGATGAGAGGAGTCAGCCCCAGCATTTT
CSVGDERSQPQHF
>TRBV7-2|TRBJ1-4|many|TRBD1
TGTGCCAGCAGCCCAGTTACAGGGGGCGCTGAAAAACTGTTTTTT
CASSPVTGGAEKLFF
>TRBV7-8|TRBJ2-7|.|.
TGTGCCAGCAGCTTAGGTTTCCCCTACGAGCAGTACTTC
CASSLGFPYEQYF
>TRBV6-5|TRBJ2-7|.|.
TGTGCCAGCAGTTGGGACTGCCCCTACGAGCAGTACTTC
CASSWDCPYEQYF
>TRBV29-1|TRBJ1-2|.|TRBD1
TGCAGCGTGGGGGGGGACAGCTATGGCTACACCTTC
CSVGGDSYGYTF